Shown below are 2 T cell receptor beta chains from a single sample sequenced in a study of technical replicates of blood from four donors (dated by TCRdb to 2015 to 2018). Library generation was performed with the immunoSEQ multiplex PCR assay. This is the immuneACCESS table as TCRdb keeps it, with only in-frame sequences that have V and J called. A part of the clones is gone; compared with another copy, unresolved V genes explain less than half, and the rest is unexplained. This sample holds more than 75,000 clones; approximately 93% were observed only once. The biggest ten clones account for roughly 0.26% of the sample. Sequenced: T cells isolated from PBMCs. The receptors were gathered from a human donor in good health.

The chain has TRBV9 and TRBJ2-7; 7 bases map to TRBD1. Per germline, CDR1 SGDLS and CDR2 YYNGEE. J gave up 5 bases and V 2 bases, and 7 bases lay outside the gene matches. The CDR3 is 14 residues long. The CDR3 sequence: CASSVIQGSDEQYF. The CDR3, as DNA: TGTGCCAGCAGCGTGATACAGGGGTCTGACGAGCAGTACTTC. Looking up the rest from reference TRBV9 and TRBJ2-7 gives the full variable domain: DSGVTQTPKHLITATGQRVTLRCSPRSGDLSVYWYQQSLDQGLQFLIQYYNGEERAKGNILERFSAQQFPDLHSELNLSSLELGDSALYFCASSVIQGSDEQYFGPGTRLTVT.

The CDR3 sequence: CAISESWTSGGANTGELFF. CDR3 nucleotides: TGTGCCATCAGTGAGTCATGGACTAGCGGGGGCGCGAACACCGGGGAGCTGTTTTTT. The J gene is TRBJ2-2, the V gene TRBV10-3; 13 bases agree with TRBD2. The germline gives CDR1 ENHRY, CDR2 SYGVKD. V dropped 0 bases and J dropped 0; count of bases not matched to a gene: 4. The CDR3 length is 19 residues.